Listed below are T cell receptor beta chains from one sample, sequenced in a study of T cells in Graves' hyperthyroidism and ophthalmopathy. Via MiXCR, TCRdb re-called the multiplex PCR reads, giving one row per CDR3 protein. The repertoire holds 610,000 or so distinct CDR3 sequences, with roughly 50% as singletons. Sequenced input: peripheral blood or thyroid tissue (not recorded which). Receptors originate from a woman between 18 and 29 years old with Graves' hyperthyroidism. The CDR3 runs from the conserved cysteine through the conserved F or W. A D gene is named only where the DNA matches it firmly. Clone size is given for some rows only: seen once, a few or many times, or a class if the clone is expanded.

cdr3_length: 14; v_call: TRBV7-9; j_call: TRBJ2-7; clone_size: -; d_call: TRBD1; cdr3_aa: CASLETGGSYEQYF; cdr3_nt: TGTGCCAGCCTCGAGACAGGGGGCTCCTACGAGCAGTACTTC
cdr3_length: 12; v_call: TRBV6-2/TRBV6-3; j_call: TRBJ1-1; clone_size: few; d_call: -; cdr3_aa: CAAQDLNTEAFF; cdr3_nt: TGTGCCGCCCAGGATCTGAACACTGAAGCTTTCTTT
cdr3_length: 14; v_call: TRBV29-1; j_call: TRBJ2-1; clone_size: -; d_call: -; cdr3_aa: CSAGQRGSYNEQFF; cdr3_nt: TGCAGCGCGGGACAGCGGGGCTCCTACAATGAGCAGTTCTTC
cdr3_length: 14; v_call: TRBV11-3; j_call: TRBJ1-1; clone_size: many; d_call: TRBD1; cdr3_aa: CASSHRQGNTEAFF; cdr3_nt: TGTGCCAGCAGCCACCGACAGGGGAACACTGAAGCTTTCTTT
cdr3_length: 15; v_call: TRBV20-1; j_call: TRBJ2-7; clone_size: many; d_call: TRBD2; cdr3_aa: CSARPREGISYEQYF; cdr3_nt: TGCAGTGCTAGACCCAGGGAGGGCATTAGCTACGAGCAGTACTTC
cdr3_length: 20; v_call: TRBV20-1; j_call: TRBJ2-7; clone_size: many; d_call: TRBD1; cdr3_aa: CSARDVAIRVGTGSSYEQYF; cdr3_nt: TGCAGTGCTAGAGATGTTGCGATCCGGGTGGGGACAGGAAGCTCCTACGAGCAGTACTTC
cdr3_length: 11; v_call: TRBV29-1; j_call: TRBJ2-7; clone_size: -; d_call: -; cdr3_aa: CSQDRARNQYF; cdr3_nt: TGCAGCCAAGATAGGGCTAGGAATCAGTACTTC
cdr3_length: 14; v_call: TRBV3-1; j_call: TRBJ2-7; clone_size: -; d_call: TRBD1; cdr3_aa: CASSPGTGVPEQYF; cdr3_nt: TGTGCCAGCAGCCCCGGGACAGGGGTTCCCGAGCAGTACTTC
cdr3_length: 14; v_call: TRBV6-6; j_call: TRBJ2-2; clone_size: many; d_call: -; cdr3_aa: CASSLNRATGELFF; cdr3_nt: TGTGCCAGCAGTTTAAACAGGGCTACCGGGGAGCTGTTTTTT
cdr3_length: 14; v_call: TRBV5-1; j_call: TRBJ1-6; clone_size: many; d_call: -; cdr3_aa: CASAWEAYNSPLHF; cdr3_nt: TGCGCCAGCGCCTGGGAAGCCTATAATTCACCCCTCCACTTT
cdr3_length: 16; v_call: TRBV4-1; j_call: TRBJ1-1; clone_size: few; d_call: -; cdr3_aa: CASSPQWGRKNTEAFF; cdr3_nt: TGCGCCAGCAGCCCTCAATGGGGGCGGAAGAACACTGAAGCTTTCTTT
cdr3_length: 10; v_call: TRBV29-1; j_call: TRBJ2-5; clone_size: many; d_call: -; cdr3_aa: CSVALETQYF; cdr3_nt: TGCAGCGTTGCTTTGGAGACCCAGTACTTC
cdr3_length: 13; v_call: TRBV7-2; j_call: TRBJ2-7; clone_size: many; d_call: TRBD2; cdr3_aa: CASSFLAGSEQYF; cdr3_nt: TGTGCCAGCAGCTTCCTAGCGGGATCCGAGCAGTACTTC
cdr3_length: 15; v_call: TRBV11-2; j_call: TRBJ2-2; clone_size: many; d_call: TRBD1; cdr3_aa: CASSFEGADTGELFF; cdr3_nt: TGTGCCAGCAGCTTCGAGGGGGCGGACACCGGGGAGCTGTTTTTT
cdr3_length: 13; v_call: TRBV10-3; j_call: TRBJ1-2; clone_size: many; d_call: -; cdr3_aa: CAIGKRTNYGYTF; cdr3_nt: TGTGCCATCGGAAAAAGGACGAACTATGGCTACACCTTC
cdr3_length: 16; v_call: TRBV12-3/TRBV12-4; j_call: TRBJ1-5; clone_size: -; d_call: TRBD1; cdr3_aa: CASSFLTGTAKQPQHF; cdr3_nt: TGTGCCAGCAGTTTCCTCACCGGGACAGCTAAACAGCCCCAGCATTTT
cdr3_length: 14; v_call: TRBV2; j_call: TRBJ2-5; clone_size: -; d_call: -; cdr3_aa: CASSLAPIQETQYF; cdr3_nt: TGTGCCAGCAGTTTAGCGCCGATCCAAGAGACCCAGTACTTC
cdr3_length: 13; v_call: TRBV24-1; j_call: TRBJ1-2; clone_size: -; d_call: -; cdr3_aa: CATSDGQFYGYTF; cdr3_nt: TGTGCCACCAGTGACGGACAGTTCTATGGCTACACCTTC
cdr3_length: 14; v_call: TRBV5-1; j_call: TRBJ1-2; clone_size: -; d_call: -; cdr3_aa: CASSASGDSYGYTF; cdr3_nt: TGCGCCAGCAGCGCTAGCGGGGACTCCTATGGCTACACCTTC
cdr3_length: 14; v_call: TRBV5-4; j_call: TRBJ2-7; clone_size: many; d_call: TRBD1; cdr3_aa: CASSVPGQGYEQYF; cdr3_nt: TGTGCCAGCAGCGTTCCGGGACAGGGATACGAGCAGTACTTC
cdr3_length: 12; v_call: TRBV18; j_call: TRBJ1-3; clone_size: many; d_call: -; cdr3_aa: CASSPSGNTIYF; cdr3_nt: TGTGCCAGCAGCCCATCTGGAAACACCATATATTTT
cdr3_length: 15; v_call: TRBV19; j_call: TRBJ1-1; clone_size: few; d_call: -; cdr3_aa: CASSIRTRRSTEAFF; cdr3_nt: TGTGCCAGTAGTATCAGGACACGCCGTAGCACTGAAGCTTTCTTT
cdr3_length: 12; v_call: TRBV20-1; j_call: TRBJ2-7; clone_size: -; d_call: -; cdr3_aa: CSAGGPQHGQYF; cdr3_nt: TGCAGTGCTGGGGGACCTCAGCACGGGCAGTATTTC
cdr3_length: 15; v_call: TRBV7-6; j_call: TRBJ1-1; clone_size: many; d_call: -; cdr3_aa: CASSQGGGRVTEAFF; cdr3_nt: TGTGCCAGCAGTCAAGGGGGGGGGCGGGTCACTGAAGCTTTCTTT
cdr3_length: 15; v_call: TRBV4-2; j_call: TRBJ2-5; clone_size: many; d_call: -; cdr3_aa: CASSQSWDNQETQYF; cdr3_nt: TGTGCCAGCAGCCAAAGCTGGGACAACCAAGAGACCCAGTACTTC
cdr3_length: 12; v_call: TRBV20-1; j_call: TRBJ2-7; clone_size: -; d_call: TRBD1; cdr3_aa: CSARTGGHEQYF; cdr3_nt: TGCAGTGCCAGGACAGGGGGACACGAGCAGTACTTC
cdr3_length: 13; v_call: TRBV19; j_call: TRBJ1-2; clone_size: many; d_call: -; cdr3_aa: CASGIRVPPGYTF; cdr3_nt: TGTGCCAGTGGGATCAGGGTTCCGCCTGGCTACACCTTC
cdr3_length: 13; v_call: TRBV29-1; j_call: TRBJ1-6; clone_size: -; d_call: TRBD1; cdr3_aa: CSVGQDRSSPLHF; cdr3_nt: TGCAGCGTCGGACAGGACAGAAGTTCACCCCTCCACTTT
cdr3_length: 15; v_call: TRBV7-9; j_call: TRBJ2-7; clone_size: -; d_call: -; cdr3_aa: CASSTRWGQYYEQYF; cdr3_nt: TGTGCCAGCAGCACCCGGTGGGGGCAGTACTACGAGCAGTACTTC
cdr3_length: 16; v_call: TRBV13; j_call: TRBJ1-5; clone_size: few; d_call: -; cdr3_aa: CASSPVGGLSNQPQHF; cdr3_nt: TGTGCCAGCTCACCTGTAGGGGGGTTAAGCAATCAGCCCCAGCATTTT
cdr3_length: 18; v_call: TRBV7-3; j_call: TRBJ2-6; clone_size: -; d_call: TRBD1; cdr3_aa: CASSLSGTGFAGANVLTF; cdr3_nt: TGTGCCAGCAGCTTAAGTGGGACAGGGTTCGCTGGGGCCAACGTCCTGACTTTC
cdr3_length: 12; v_call: TRBV20-1; j_call: TRBJ1-1; clone_size: -; d_call: -; cdr3_aa: CSANRDNTEAFF; cdr3_nt: TGCAGTGCTAACAGGGATAACACTGAAGCTTTCTTT
cdr3_length: 16; v_call: TRBV4-2; j_call: TRBJ2-2; clone_size: many; d_call: TRBD2; cdr3_aa: CASSQRTSGKTGELFF; cdr3_nt: TGTGCCAGCAGCCAACGTACTAGCGGGAAAACCGGGGAGCTGTTTTTT
cdr3_length: 16; v_call: TRBV4-3; j_call: TRBJ2-5; clone_size: -; d_call: TRBD2; cdr3_aa: CASSQDSPSGRETQYF; cdr3_nt: TGCGCCAGCAGCCAAGATTCCCCTAGCGGAAGGGAGACCCAGTACTTC
cdr3_length: 17; v_call: TRBV4-1; j_call: TRBJ1-5; clone_size: -; d_call: TRBD1; cdr3_aa: CASSQGGQGYSNQPQHF; cdr3_nt: TGTGCCAGCAGCCAAGGAGGACAGGGATATAGCAATCAGCCCCAGCATTTT
cdr3_length: 13; v_call: TRBV7-3; j_call: TRBJ1-1; clone_size: many; d_call: -; cdr3_aa: CASSSGSNTEAFF; cdr3_nt: TGTGCCAGCAGCTCAGGGTCTAACACTGAAGCTTTCTTT
cdr3_length: 15; v_call: TRBV29-1; j_call: TRBJ1-2; clone_size: many; d_call: TRBD1; cdr3_aa: CSVGSGTGLIQGYTF; cdr3_nt: TGCAGCGTCGGAAGTGGGACAGGGTTGATCCAAGGCTACACCTTC